Sequencing of this T cell receptor (beta chain) was carried out in a study of blood T cell repertoires in COVID-19. The Seattle site enrolled patients during active infection and followed them longitudinally. Source study methods: It was from reference gene primer amplification that nucleated cell counts were estimated. Profiling relied on immunoSEQ multiplex PCR, and the TCRdb table lists in-frame clones only, not all of them. The V and J calls and the clone size are those of that table, but D and trimming were determined from the DNA. The table shows about 280,000 clones, with roughly 90% occurring only once. This sequence originates from a woman between 25 and 40 years old with COVID-19, enrolled during active disease. The sequenced sample consisted of peripheral blood.

The CDR3 sequence is CASSRRQDGANVLTF. The CDR3 bases are TGCGCCAGCAGCCGAAGACAGGATGGGGCCAACGTCCTGACTTTC. This chain uses TRBV4-1 with TRBJ2-6; D is possibly TRBD1 (6 bases). Per the germline V gene, CDR1 is MGHRA and CDR2 is YSYEKL. The ends were cut back, 4 bases at V and 3 bases at J, with 10 bases in the middle. The CDR3 covers 15 residues.